This TCR beta chain stems from a study of shared clonotypes between healthy human individuals. The overall study: Researchers assigned three CD4 naive, three CD4 memory, two CD8 naive and one CD8 memory plate to each donor.

Over several immunoSEQ plates, each subset's genomic DNA was distributed in even portions. Only in-frame clones appear in the TCRdb table, and some are missing; sequencing was by immunoSEQ multiplex PCR. The table has over a million clones, about 75% seen once. V was pared by 7 bases and J by 2 bases, with 17 bases between. Germline assignment: CDR1 MNHEY and CDR2 SVGAGI. The CDR3 spans 15 residues. V is TRBV6-5 and J is TRBJ1-2, with D perhaps TRBD1 (5 bases). The sequence was collected from a man between 18 and 29 years old in good health. Specimen: memory CD4+ T cells sorted from blood. Sample subset: CD45RA-negative fraction. CDR3 residues: CASTQSGGSNYGYTF. CDR3 nucleotide sequence: TGTGCCAGCACCCAAAGTGGGGGAAGCAACTATGGCTACACCTTC.